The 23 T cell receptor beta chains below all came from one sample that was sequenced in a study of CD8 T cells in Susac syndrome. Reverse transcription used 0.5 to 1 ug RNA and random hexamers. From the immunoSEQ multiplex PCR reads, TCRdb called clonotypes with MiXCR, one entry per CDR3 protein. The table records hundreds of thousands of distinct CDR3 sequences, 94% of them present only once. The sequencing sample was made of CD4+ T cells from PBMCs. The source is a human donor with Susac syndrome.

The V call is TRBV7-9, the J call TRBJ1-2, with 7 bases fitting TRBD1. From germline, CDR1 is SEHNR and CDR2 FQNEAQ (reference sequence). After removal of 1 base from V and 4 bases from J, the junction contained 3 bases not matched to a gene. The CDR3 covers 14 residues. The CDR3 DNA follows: TGTGCCAGCAGCTTAGGGGGGACAGCCTATGGCTACACCTTC. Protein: CASSLGGTAYGYTF.

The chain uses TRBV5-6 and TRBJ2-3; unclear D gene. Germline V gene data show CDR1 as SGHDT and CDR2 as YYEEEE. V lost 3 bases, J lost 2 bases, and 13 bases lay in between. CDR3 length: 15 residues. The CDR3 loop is CASSWSLDPTDTQYF. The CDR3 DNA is TGTGCCAGCAGCTGGAGCCTAGACCCCACAGATACGCAGTATTTT.

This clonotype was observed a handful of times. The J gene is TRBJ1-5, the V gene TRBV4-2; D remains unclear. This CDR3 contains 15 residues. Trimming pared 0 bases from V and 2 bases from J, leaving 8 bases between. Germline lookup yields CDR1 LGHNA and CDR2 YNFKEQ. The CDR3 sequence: CASSQDSGGNQPQHF. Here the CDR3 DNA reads TGTGCCAGCAGCCAAGATAGCGGGGGCAATCAGCCCCAGCATTTT.

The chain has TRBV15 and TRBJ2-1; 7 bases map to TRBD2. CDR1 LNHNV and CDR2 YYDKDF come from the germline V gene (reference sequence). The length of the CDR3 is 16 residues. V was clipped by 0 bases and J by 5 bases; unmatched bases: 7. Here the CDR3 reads CATSRDRAGVHNEQFF. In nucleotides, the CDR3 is TGTGCCACCAGCAGAGATAGGGCGGGGGTCCACAATGAGCAGTTCTTC.

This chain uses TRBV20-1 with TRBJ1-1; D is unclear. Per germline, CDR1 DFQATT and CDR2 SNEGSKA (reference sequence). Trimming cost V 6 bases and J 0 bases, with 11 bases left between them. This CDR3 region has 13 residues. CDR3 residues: CSALRDMNTEAFF. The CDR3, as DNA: TGCAGTGCCCTAAGAGATATGAACACTGAAGCTTTCTTT.

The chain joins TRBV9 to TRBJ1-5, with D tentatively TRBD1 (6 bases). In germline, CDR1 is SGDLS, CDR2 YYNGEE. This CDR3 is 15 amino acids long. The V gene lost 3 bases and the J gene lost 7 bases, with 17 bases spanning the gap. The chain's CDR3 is CASSADPAGQQPQHF. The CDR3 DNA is TGTGCCAGCAGCGCCGATCCGGCCGGACAGCAGCCCCAGCATTTT.

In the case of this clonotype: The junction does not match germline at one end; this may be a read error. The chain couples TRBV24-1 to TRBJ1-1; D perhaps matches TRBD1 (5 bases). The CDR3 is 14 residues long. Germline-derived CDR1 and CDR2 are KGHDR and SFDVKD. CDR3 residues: CATSDPGPNTKAFF. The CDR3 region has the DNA TGTGCCACCAGTGATCCGGGACCGAACACTAAAGCTTTCTTT.

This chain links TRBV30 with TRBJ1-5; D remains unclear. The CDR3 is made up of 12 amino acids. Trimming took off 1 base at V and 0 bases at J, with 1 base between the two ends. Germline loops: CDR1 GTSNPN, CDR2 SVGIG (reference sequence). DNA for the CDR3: TGTGCCTGGAGTGGTAGCAATCAGCCCCAGCATTTT. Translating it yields CAWSGSNQPQHF.

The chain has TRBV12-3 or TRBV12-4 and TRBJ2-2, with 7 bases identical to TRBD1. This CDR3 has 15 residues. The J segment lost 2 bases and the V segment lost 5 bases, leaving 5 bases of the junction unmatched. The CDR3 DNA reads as TGTGCCAGCAGTCCGGGACAGATTAACACCGGGGAGCTGTTTTTT. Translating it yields CASSPGQINTGELFF.

For the CDR3, the DNA is TGTGCCAGCAGCGTAGCCCCCCTGGGCCGAGATGAGACCCAGTACTTC. The encoded protein is CASSVAPLGRDETQYF. The chain is built from TRBV9 and TRBJ2-5; D is uncertain. Germline CDR1 SGDLS, CDR2 YYNGEE. This CDR3 has 16 residues. V shed 0 bases and J shed 5 bases, with 17 bases lying between them.

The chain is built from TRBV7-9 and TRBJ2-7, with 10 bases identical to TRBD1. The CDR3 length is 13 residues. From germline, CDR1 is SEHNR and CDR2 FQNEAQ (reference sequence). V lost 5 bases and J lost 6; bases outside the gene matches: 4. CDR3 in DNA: TGTGCCAGCAGCAAGGGACAGGGGTTCGAGCAGTACTTC. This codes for CASSKGQGFEQYF.

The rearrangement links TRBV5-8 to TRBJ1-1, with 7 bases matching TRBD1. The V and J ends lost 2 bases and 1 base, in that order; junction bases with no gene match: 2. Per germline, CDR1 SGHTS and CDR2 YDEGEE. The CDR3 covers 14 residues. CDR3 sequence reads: CASSLGGENTEAFF. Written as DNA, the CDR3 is TGTGCCAGCAGCTTAGGGGGCGAGAACACTGAAGCTTTCTTT.

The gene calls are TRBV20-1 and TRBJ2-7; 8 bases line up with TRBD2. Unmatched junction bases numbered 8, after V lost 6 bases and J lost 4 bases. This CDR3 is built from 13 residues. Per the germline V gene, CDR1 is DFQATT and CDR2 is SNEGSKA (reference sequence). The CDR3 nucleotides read TGCAGTGCCCCCGAGAGCGGGAGATACGAGCAGTACTTC. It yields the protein CSAPESGRYEQYF.

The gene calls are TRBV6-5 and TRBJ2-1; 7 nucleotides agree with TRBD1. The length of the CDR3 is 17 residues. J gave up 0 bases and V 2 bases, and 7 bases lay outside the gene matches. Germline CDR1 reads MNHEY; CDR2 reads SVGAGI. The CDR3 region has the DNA TGTGCCAGCAGTTACACACCGGGACAGAGCTCCTACAATGAGCAGTTCTTC. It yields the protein CASSYTPGQSSYNEQFF.

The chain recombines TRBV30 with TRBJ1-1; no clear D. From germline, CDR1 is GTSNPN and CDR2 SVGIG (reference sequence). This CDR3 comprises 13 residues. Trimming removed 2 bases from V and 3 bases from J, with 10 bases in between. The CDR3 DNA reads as TGTGCCTGGAGTCGGAACGGAGACACTGAAGCTTTCTTT. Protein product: CAWSRNGDTEAFF.

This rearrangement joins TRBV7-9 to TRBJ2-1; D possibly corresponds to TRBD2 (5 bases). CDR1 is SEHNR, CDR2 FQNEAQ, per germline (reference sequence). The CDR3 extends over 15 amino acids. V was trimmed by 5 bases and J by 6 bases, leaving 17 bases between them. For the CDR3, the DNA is TGTGCCAGCAGCCCCCAAATAGGACTCCTCAATGAGCAGTTCTTC. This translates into CASSPQIGLLNEQFF.

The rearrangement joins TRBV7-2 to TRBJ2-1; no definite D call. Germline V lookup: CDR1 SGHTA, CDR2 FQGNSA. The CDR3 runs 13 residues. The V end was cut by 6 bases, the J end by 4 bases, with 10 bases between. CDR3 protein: CASRPAVYNEQFF. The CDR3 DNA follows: TGTGCCAGCAGACCTGCGGTGTACAATGAGCAGTTCTTC.

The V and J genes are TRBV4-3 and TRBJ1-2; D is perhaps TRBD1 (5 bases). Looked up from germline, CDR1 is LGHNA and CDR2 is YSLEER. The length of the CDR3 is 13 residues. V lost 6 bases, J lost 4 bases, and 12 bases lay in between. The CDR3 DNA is TGCGCCAGCAGTCTAAGGGGAGGCTATGGCTACACCTTC. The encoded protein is CASSLRGGYGYTF.

The CDR3 bases are TGTGCCAGCAGCTCCCGGTCCCGCGACACTGAAGCTTTCTTT. Protein sequence: CASSSRSRDTEAFF. This chain joins TRBV7-2 and TRBJ1-1; no clear D. This CDR3 has 14 residues. The ends were cut back, 4 bases at V and 3 bases at J, with 12 bases in the middle. Germline V gene lookup returns CDR1 SGHTA and CDR2 FQGNSA.

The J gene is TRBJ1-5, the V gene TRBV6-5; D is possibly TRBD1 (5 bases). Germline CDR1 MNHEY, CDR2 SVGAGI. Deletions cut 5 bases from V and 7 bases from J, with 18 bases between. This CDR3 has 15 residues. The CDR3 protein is CASSITGGSRQPQHF. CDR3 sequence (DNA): TGTGCCAGCAGTATAACAGGAGGATCACGGCAGCCCCAGCATTTT.

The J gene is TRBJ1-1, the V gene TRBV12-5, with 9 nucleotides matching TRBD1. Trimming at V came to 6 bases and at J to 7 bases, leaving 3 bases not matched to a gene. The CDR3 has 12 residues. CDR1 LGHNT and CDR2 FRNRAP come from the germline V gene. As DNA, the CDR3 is TGTGCTAGTGGGGAGACAGGGGGTGAAGCTTTCTTT. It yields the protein CASGETGGEAFF.

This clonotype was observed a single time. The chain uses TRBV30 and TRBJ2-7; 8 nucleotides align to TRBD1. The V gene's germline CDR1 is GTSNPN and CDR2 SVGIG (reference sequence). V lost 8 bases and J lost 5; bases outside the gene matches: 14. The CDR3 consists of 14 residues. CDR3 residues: CAGAPDRGAHEQYF. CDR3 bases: TGTGCCGGGGCCCCCGACAGGGGAGCACACGAGCAGTACTTC.

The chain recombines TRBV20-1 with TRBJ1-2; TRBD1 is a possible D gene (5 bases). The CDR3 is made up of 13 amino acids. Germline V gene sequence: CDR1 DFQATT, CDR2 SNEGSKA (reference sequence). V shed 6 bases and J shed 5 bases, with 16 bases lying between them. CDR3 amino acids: CSATDTTGYGYTF. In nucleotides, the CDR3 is TGCAGTGCAACGGACACTACCGGATATGGCTACACCTTC.